This T cell receptor (beta chain) comes out of a study of T cells in Graves' hyperthyroidism and ophthalmopathy. This CDR3 has 15 residues. Germline CDR1 reads SGHRS; CDR2 reads YFSETQ. With V trimmed by 3 bases and J by 1 base, 4 bases remained unmatched. This clonotype was seen many times. TCR beta CDR3 sequences were amplified from RNA transcripts. The HTBI primer set drove a first-round RT-PCR of the TCR CDR3. Via MiXCR, TCRdb re-called the multiplex PCR reads, giving one row per CDR3 protein. The table has around 580,000 distinct CDR3 sequences, about 43% seen once. Sequences were obtained from peripheral blood or thyroid tissue (not recorded which). This chain connects TRBV5-1 to TRBJ2-7; 10 bases are shared with TRBD2. The sequence came from a woman between 18 and 29 years old with Graves' hyperthyroidism. CDR3 loop: CASSYGLAESYEQYF. CDR3 DNA sequence: TGCGCCAGCAGCTACGGACTAGCGGAATCCTACGAGCAGTACTTC.